The source of this TCR beta chain is a study of T-cell reconstitution after alpha-beta-depleted transplantation in children. Preparation of the TCRbeta library used unique molecular identifiers. TCRdb processed the PCR reads anew with MiXCR; each CDR3 protein has one entry. The table has fewer than 550,000 distinct CDR3 sequences, 9.5% to 12% seen once. Per germline, CDR1 MDHEN and CDR2 SYDVKM. This CDR3 has 17 residues. The V end was cut by 4 bases, the J end by 5 bases, with 23 bases between. Study observations and caveats: By about two months after transplant, alpha-beta T cells reportedly arose from several hundred graft clones that had expanded. T-cell counts and diversity at one year post-transplant came mainly from newly produced T cells. Day-60 TCRbeta diversity that was high in some patients was derived from surviving recipient T cells and thymic progenitors.

This clonotype was found a few times. Its antigen is as yet unknown. V usage is TRBV28 and J usage is TRBJ2-5; the D is unclear. This TCR was sampled from a female patient between 2 and 15 years old who had a stem cell transplant for aplastic anemia, so the T cells may come from the graft donor. The input for sequencing was PBMCs, mostly from graft donor cells, taken 180 days after TCRalphabeta/CD19-depleted stem cell transplant. Written as DNA, the CDR3 is TGTGCCAGCAGTTCCCGCGCGAGAACACGGACCCGGGAGACCCAGTACTTC. Its translation is CASSSRARTRTRETQYF.